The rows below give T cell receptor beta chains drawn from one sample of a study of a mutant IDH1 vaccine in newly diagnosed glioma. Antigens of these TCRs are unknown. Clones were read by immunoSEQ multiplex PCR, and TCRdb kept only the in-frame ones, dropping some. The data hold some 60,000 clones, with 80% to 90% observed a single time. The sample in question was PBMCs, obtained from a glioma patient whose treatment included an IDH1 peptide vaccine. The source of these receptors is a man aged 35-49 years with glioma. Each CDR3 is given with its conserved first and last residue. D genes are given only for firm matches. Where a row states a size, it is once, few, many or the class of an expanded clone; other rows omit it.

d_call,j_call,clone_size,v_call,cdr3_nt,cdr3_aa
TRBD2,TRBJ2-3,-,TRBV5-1,TGCGCCAGCAGCCTCGGGACTAGCGGGACCCTCACAGATACGCAGTATTTT,CASSLGTSGTLTDTQYF
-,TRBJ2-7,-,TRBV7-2,TGTGCCAGCAGTCAACGGGCTAGGGCCTACGAGCAGTACTTC,CASSQRARAYEQYF
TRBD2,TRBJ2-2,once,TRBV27,TGTGCCAGCAGTGGCTATAGCGGGATGGCCGGGGAGCTGTTTTTT,CASSGYSGMAGELFF
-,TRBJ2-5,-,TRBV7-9,TGTGCCAGCAGCTTAGACTTCTCCAGGCGGGAGACCCAGTACTTC,CASSLDFSRRETQYF
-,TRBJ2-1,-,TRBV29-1,TGCAGCGTCCCAACAGTTTCCTACAATGAGCAGTTCTTC,CSVPTVSYNEQFF
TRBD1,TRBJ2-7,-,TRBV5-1,TGCGCCAGCAGCTTGCAGGGGGCAACCTACGAGCAGTACTTC,CASSLQGATYEQYF
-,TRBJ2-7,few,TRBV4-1,TGCGCCAGCAGCCAAGAAGGAATTATGGGACGGAGCTCCTACGAGCAGTACTTC,CASSQEGIMGRSSYEQYF
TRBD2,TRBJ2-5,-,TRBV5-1,TGCGCCAGCAGCCTGCGCGGGAGTGAGACCCAGTACTTC,CASSLRGSETQYF
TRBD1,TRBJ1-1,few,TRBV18,TGTGCCAGCTCGCAAGTCTTTCGCGGCAGGGGGCGTAACACTGAAGCTTTCTTT,CASSQVFRGRGRNTEAFF
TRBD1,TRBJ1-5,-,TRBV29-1,TGCAGCGTGACGGACAGGGACAGCAATCAGCCCCAGCATTTT,CSVTDRDSNQPQHF
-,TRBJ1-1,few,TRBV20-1,TGCAGTGCTAGACAGGTCAGTGAAGCTTTCTTT,CSARQVSEAFF
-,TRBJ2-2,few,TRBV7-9,TGTGCCAGCAGCCTCCACGCGAACACCGGGGAGCTGTTTTTT,CASSLHANTGELFF
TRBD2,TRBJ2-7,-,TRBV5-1,TGCGCCAGCAGCCCGGGCGGTAGCGGGAGTGCCTACGAGCAGTACTTC,CASSPGGSGSAYEQYF
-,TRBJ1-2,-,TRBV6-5,TGTGCCAGCAGCCGAGATGATGGTGGCTACACCTTC,CASSRDDGGYTF
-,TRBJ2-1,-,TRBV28,TGTGCCAGCACCTCGGTCCTCTACAATGAGCAGTTCTTC,CASTSVLYNEQFF
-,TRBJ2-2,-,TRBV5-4,TGTGCCAGCAGCTTGGGCGTCACCGGGGAGCTGTTTTTT,CASSLGVTGELFF